This T cell receptor beta chain was found in a study of blood T cell repertoires in COVID-19. The wider study: COVID-19 samples collected from the United States, Italy and Spain covered acute and convalescent phases.

As processed by the authors: Amplifying reference gene primers gave estimates of nucleated cell counts. Generated by immunoSEQ multiplex PCR, the TCRdb table keeps only in-frame clones and is missing some. That table gives V, J and clone size, and the DNA gave D and trimming. This sample carries about 190,000 clones, 90% of them seen once, and the ten largest clones take around 0.5%. The receptor comes from a man aged 45-60 years with acute or convalescent COVID-19. Sequencing was carried out using peripheral blood.

The chain's CDR3 is CASSQDLWGGETQYF. Written as DNA, the CDR3 is TGTGCCAGCAGCCAAGATCTTTGGGGGGGAGAGACCCAGTACTTC. This chain uses TRBV3-1 (or the pseudogene TRBV3-2) with TRBJ2-5, with 7 bases matching TRBD2. This CDR3 is 15 amino acids long. V lost 0 bases and J lost 4; bases outside the gene matches: 5. CDR1 is LGHDT and CDR2 is YNNKEL in the germline V gene (reference sequence).